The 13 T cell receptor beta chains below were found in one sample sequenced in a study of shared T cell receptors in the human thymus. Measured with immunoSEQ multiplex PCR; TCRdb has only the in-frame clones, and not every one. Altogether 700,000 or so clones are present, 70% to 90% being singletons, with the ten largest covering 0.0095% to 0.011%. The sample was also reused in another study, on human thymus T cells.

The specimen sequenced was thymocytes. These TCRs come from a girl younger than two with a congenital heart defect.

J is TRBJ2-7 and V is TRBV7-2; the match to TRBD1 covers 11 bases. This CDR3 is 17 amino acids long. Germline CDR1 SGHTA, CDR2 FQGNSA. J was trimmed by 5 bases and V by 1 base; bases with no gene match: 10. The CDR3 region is CASSLVWTGGARDEQYF. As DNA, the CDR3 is TGTGCCAGCAGCTTAGTATGGACAGGGGGCGCCCGGGACGAGCAGTACTTC.

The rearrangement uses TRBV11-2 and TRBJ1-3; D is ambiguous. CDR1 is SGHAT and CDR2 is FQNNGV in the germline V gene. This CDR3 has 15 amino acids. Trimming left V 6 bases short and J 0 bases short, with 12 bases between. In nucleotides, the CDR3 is TGTGCCAGCAGTGGACTGCGGAGCTCTGGAAACACCATATATTTT. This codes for CASSGLRSSGNTIYF.

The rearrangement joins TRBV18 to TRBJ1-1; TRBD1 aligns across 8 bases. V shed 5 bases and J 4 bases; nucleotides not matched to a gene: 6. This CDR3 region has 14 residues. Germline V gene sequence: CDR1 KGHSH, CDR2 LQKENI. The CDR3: CASSSKQGGTEAFF. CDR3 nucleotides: TGTGCCAGCTCATCCAAACAGGGGGGCACTGAAGCTTTCTTT.

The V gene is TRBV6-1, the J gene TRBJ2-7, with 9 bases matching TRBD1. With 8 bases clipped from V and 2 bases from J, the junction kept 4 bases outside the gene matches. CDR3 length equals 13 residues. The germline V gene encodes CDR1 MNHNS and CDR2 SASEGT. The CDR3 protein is CASVRQGAYEQYF. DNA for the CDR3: TGTGCCAGCGTAAGACAGGGGGCCTACGAGCAGTACTTC.

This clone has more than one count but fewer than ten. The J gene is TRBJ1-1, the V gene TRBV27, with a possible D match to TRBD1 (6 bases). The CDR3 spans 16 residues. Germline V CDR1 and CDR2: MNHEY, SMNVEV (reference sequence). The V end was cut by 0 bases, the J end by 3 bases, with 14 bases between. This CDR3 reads CASSLSFDRKDTEAFF. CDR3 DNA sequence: TGTGCCAGCAGTTTATCCTTCGACAGGAAGGACACTGAAGCTTTCTTT.

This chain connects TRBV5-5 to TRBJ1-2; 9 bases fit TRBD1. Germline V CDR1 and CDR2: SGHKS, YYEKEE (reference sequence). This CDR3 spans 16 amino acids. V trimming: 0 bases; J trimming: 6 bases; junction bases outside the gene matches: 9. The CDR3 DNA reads TGTGCCAGCAGCTTGGCATCCACAGGGGGCGGCGATGGCTACACCTTC. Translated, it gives CASSLASTGGGDGYTF.

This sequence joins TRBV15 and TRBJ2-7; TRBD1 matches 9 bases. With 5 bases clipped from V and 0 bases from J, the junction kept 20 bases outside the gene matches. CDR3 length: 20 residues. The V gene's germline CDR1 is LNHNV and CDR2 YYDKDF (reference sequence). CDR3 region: CATSGKWTGENRPSSYEQYF. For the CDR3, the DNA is TGTGCCACCAGCGGAAAATGGACAGGGGAGAACAGGCCCAGCTCCTACGAGCAGTACTTC. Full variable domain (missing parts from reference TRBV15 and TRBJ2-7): DAMVIQNPRYQVTQFGKPVTLSCSQTLNHNVMYWYQQKSSQAPKLLFHYYDKDFNNEADTPDNFQSRRPNTSFCFLDIRSPGLGDTAMYLCATSGKWTGENRPSSYEQYFGPGTRLTVT.

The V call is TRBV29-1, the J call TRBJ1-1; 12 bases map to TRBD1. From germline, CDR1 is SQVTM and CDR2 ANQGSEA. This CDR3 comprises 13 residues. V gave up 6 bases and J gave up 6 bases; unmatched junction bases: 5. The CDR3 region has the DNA TGCAGCGTGGGACAGGGGGCACGCCCTGAAGCTTTCTTT. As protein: CSVGQGARPEAFF. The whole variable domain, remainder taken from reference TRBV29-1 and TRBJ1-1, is SAVISQKPSRDICQRGTSLTIQCQVDSQVTMMFWYRQQPGQSLTLIATANQGSEATYESGFVIDKFPISRPNLTFSTLTVSNMSPEDSSIYLCSVGQGARPEAFFGQGTRLTVV.

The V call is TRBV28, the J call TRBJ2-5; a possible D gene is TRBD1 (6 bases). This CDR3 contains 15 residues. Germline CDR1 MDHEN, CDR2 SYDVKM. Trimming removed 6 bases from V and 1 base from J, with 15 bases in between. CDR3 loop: CASSPIGTPQETQYF. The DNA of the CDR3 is TGTGCCAGCAGCCCGATCGGGACACCCCAAGAGACCCAGTACTTC.

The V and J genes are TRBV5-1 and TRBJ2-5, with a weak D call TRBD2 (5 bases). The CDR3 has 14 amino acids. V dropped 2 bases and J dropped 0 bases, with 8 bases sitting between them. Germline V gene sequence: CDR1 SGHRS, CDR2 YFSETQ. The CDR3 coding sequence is TGCGCCAGCAGCTTAAGGAGGTACCAAGAGACCCAGTACTTC. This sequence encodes CASSLRRYQETQYF.

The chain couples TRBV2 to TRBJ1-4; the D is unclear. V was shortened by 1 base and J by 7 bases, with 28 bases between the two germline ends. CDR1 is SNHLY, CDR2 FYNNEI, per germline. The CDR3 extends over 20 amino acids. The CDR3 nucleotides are TGTGCCAGCAGTGAAGGGAAGCCACTACGGTATATTCCCTTAGGTGAAAAACTGTTTTTT. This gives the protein CASSEGKPLRYIPLGEKLFF. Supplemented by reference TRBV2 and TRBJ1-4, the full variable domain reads EPEVTQTPSHQVTQMGQEVILRCVPISNHLYFYWYRQILGQKVEFLVSFYNNEISEKSEIFDDQFSVERPDGSNFTLKIRSTKLEDSAMYFCASSEGKPLRYIPLGEKLFFGSGTQLSVL.

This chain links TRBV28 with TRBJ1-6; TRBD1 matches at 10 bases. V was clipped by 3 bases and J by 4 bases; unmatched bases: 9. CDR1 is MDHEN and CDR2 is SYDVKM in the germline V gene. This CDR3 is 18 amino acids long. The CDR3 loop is CASSLRRTGGDYNSPLHF. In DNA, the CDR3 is TGTGCCAGCAGTTTGCGGAGGACAGGGGGGGATTATAATTCACCCCTCCACTTT.

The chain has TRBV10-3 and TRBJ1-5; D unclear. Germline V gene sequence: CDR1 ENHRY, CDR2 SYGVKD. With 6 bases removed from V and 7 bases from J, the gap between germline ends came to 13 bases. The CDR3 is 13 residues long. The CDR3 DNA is TGTGCCATCAGCCAGATCCAGGAACAGCCCCAGCATTTT. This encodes CAISQIQEQPQHF.